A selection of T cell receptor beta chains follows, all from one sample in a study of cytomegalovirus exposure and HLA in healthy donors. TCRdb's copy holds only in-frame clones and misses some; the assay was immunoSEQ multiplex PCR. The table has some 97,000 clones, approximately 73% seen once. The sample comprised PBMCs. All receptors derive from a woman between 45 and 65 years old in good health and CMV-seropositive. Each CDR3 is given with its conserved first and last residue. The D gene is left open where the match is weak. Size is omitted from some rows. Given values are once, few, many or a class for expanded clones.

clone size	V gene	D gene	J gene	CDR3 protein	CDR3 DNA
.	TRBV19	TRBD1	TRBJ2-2	CASSRIPPGQGADTGELFF	TGTGCCAGTAGTAGAATCCCCCCGGGACAGGGGGCGGACACCGGGGAGCTGTTTTTT
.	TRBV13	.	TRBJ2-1	CASSLDSYNEQFF	TGTGCCAGCAGCTTGGACAGCTACAATGAGCAGTTCTTC
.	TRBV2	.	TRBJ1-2	CASAKEGEAYGYTF	TGTGCCAGCGCCAAGGAGGGTGAAGCTTATGGCTACACCTTC
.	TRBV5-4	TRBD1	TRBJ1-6	CASSFQGANSPLHF	TGTGCCAGCAGCTTTCAGGGGGCGAATTCACCCCTCCACTTT
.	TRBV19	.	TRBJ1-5	CASSIEYRGNQPQHF	TGTGCCAGTAGTATAGAATACAGGGGCAATCAGCCCCAGCATTTT
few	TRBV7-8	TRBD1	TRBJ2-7	CASSSDRVGYEQYF	TGTGCCAGCAGCTCGGACAGGGTTGGCTACGAGCAGTACTTC
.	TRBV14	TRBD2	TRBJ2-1	CASSRAGGYNEQFF	TGTGCCAGCAGCCGCGCCGGGGGGTACAATGAGCAGTTCTTC
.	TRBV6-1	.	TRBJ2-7	CASSVNYEQYF	TGTGCCAGCAGTGTAAACTACGAGCAGTACTTC
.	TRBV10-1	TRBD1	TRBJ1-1	CASKEGTGNTEAFF	TGCGCCAGCAAAGAAGGGACAGGGAACACTGAAGCTTTCTTT
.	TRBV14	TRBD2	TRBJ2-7	CASSQDRRDYPYEQYF	TGTGCCAGCAGCCAAGATCGTCGGGACTACCCCTACGAGCAGTACTTC
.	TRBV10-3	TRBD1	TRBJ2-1	CATATTGNNEQFF	TGTGCCACCGCCACGACAGGGAACAATGAGCAGTTCTTC
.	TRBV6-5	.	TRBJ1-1	CASRKGRNTEAFF	TGTGCCAGCAGAAAGGGGCGTAACACTGAAGCTTTCTTT
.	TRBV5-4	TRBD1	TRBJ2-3	CASSLGSIPGGNIDTQYF	TGTGCCAGCAGCTTAGGTAGTATCCCAGGGGGAAATATAGATACGCAGTATTTT
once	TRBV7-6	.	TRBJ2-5	CASSPRRGQETQYF	TGTGCCAGCAGCCCGCGGCGGGGCCAAGAGACCCAGTACTTC
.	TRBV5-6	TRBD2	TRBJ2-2	CASSLILAGVWNTGELFF	TGTGCCAGCAGCTTAATACTAGCGGGAGTGTGGAACACCGGGGAGCTGTTTTTT
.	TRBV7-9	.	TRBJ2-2	CSSSPTGLGELFF	TGTTCCAGCAGTCCCACAGGGTTAGGGGAGCTGTTTTTT
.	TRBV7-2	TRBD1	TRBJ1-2	CASYDPGDSGYTF	TGTGCCAGCTACGATCCGGGGGACAGCGGCTACACCTTC
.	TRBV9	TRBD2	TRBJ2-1	CASTSGGAVHEQFF	TGTGCCAGCACCAGCGGGGGGGCGGTCCATGAGCAGTTCTTC
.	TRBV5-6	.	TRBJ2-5	CASSSQLGGAGETQYF	TGTGCCAGCAGCTCCCAGCTAGGGGGGGCCGGGGAGACCCAGTACTTC
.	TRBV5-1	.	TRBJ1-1	CASSSSRDSGGPTEAFF	TGCGCCAGCAGCTCCTCACGGGATTCGGGGGGCCCCACTGAAGCTTTCTTT
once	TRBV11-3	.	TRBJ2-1	CASSLAPHPRGEQFF	TGTGCCAGCAGCTTAGCCCCGCACCCCAGGGGTGAGCAGTTCTTC
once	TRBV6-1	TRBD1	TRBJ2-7	CASEDRRTYEQYF	TGTGCCAGCGAGGACAGGAGAACCTACGAGCAGTACTTC
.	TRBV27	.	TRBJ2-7	CASSSRQDTYEQYF	TGTGCCAGCAGTTCCCGACAGGACACCTACGAGCAGTACTTC
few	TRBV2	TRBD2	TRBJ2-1	CASRSLSGSVNNEQFF	TGTGCCAGCAGATCCTTGAGCGGGAGTGTAAACAATGAGCAGTTCTTC
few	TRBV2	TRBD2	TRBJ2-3	CASSGGGAPTDTQYF	TGTGCCAGCAGTGGCGGGGGGGCCCCCACAGATACGCAGTATTTT
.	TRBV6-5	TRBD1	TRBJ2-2	CASRYTGGTGELFF	TGTGCCAGCAGATACACAGGGGGCACCGGGGAGCTGTTTTTT
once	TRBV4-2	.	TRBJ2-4	CASSQEARAHLNLAKNIQYF	TGTGCCAGCAGCCAAGAGGCCAGGGCACACCTAAATTTAGCCAAAAACATTCAGTACTTC
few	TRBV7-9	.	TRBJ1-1	CSSGQHTEAFF	TGTTCCAGCGGACAGCATACTGAAGCTTTCTTT
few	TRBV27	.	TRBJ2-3	CASSLVGGGDTQYF	TGTGCCAGCAGTTTGGTGGGGGGGGGCGATACGCAGTATTTT
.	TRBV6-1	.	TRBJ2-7	CASSVTGAYEQYF	TGTGCCAGCAGTGTGACAGGCGCCTACGAGCAGTACTTC
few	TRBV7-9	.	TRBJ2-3	CASSPDWTAFPTDTQYF	TGTGCCAGCAGCCCCGACTGGACAGCCTTTCCCACAGATACGCAGTATTTT
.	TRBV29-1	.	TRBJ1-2	CSVEETAKNGYTF	TGCAGCGTTGAGGAGACAGCAAAGAATGGCTACACCTTC
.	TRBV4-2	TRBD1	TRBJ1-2	CASSPEGTGASSGYTF	TGTGCCAGCAGCCCCGAAGGGACAGGGGCTTCGTCTGGCTACACCTTC
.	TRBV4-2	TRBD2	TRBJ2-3	CASSPLGLAGGSSSTDTQYF	TGTGCCAGCAGCCCCTTGGGACTAGCGGGAGGCTCCTCTAGCACAGATACGCAGTATTTT
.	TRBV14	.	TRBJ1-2	CASSHPRDGAFGGYGYTF	TGTGCCAGCAGCCATCCCCGGGACGGAGCGTTCGGAGGGTATGGCTACACCTTC
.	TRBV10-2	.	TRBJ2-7	CASSEGRGTTYEQYF	TGCGCCAGCAGTGAGGGCAGAGGGACAACCTACGAGCAGTACTTC
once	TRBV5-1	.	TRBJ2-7	CASSLGTGIRAHEQYF	TGCGCCAGCAGCTTGGGCACAGGGATCCGGGCCCACGAGCAGTACTTC
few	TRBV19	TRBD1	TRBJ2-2	CASSRRTGGYGELFF	TGTGCCAGTAGTCGTAGGACAGGGGGATACGGGGAGCTGTTTTTT
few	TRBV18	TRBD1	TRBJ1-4	CASSPQGGENEKLFF	TGTGCCAGCTCACCACAAGGGGGCGAGAATGAAAAACTGTTTTTT
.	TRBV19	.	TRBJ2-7	CASSIVGGFEQYF	TGTGCCAGTAGTATAGTTGGCGGCTTCGAGCAGTACTTC
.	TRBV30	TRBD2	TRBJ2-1	CAWSLSTSGGRTEQFF	TGTGCCTGGAGTCTCTCAACTAGCGGAGGAAGGACTGAGCAGTTCTTC
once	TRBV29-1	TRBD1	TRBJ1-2	CSVGQGVSYGYTF	TGCAGCGTTGGACAGGGGGTGAGCTATGGCTACACCTTC
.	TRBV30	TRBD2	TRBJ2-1	CAWSSGDNNEQFF	TGTGCCTGGAGTAGCGGGGATAACAATGAGCAGTTCTTC
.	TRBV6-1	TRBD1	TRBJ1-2	CASSVKWTGTGYTF	TGTGCCAGCAGTGTGAAATGGACAGGGACTGGCTACACCTTC
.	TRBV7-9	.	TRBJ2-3	CASSLAVLNLRNEDTQYF	TGTGCCAGCAGCTTAGCCGTTTTGAATTTGAGAAACGAGGATACGCAGTATTTT
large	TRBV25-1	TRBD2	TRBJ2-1	CASSGGLANEQFF	TGTGCCAGCAGTGGGGGACTAGCGAATGAGCAGTTCTTC
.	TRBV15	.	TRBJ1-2	CATSRDPNRNYGYTF	TGTGCCACCAGCAGAGATCCCAACAGGAACTATGGCTACACCTTC
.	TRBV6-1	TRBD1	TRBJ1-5	CASSEGQGVNQPQHF	TGTGCCAGCAGTGAAGGACAGGGGGTTAATCAGCCCCAGCATTTT
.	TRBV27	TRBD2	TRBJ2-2	CASSFSPFAGELAGELFF	TGTGCCAGCAGTTTTTCCCCCTTTGCGGGAGAGTTGGCCGGGGAGCTGTTTTTT
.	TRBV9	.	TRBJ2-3	CASSESWGGASDTQYF	TGTGCCAGCAGCGAGAGTTGGGGGGGGGCCTCAGATACGCAGTATTTT
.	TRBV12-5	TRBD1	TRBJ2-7	CASVPGGNSYEQYF	TGTGCTAGTGTCCCAGGGGGAAACTCCTACGAGCAGTACTTC
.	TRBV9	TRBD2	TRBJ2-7	CASSPGLAGGREQYF	TGTGCCAGCAGCCCGGGACTAGCGGGAGGACGCGAGCAGTACTTC
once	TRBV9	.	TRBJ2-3	CASAAAPGDTQYF	TGTGCCAGCGCAGCAGCGCCGGGGGATACGCAGTATTTT
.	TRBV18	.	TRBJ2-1	CASSPRARGTSRNEQFF	TGTGCCAGCTCACCAAGGGCCAGGGGCACTTCTCGCAATGAGCAGTTCTTC
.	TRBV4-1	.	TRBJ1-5	CASSQARGSQPQHF	TGCGCCAGCAGCCAAGCCAGGGGATCTCAGCCCCAGCATTTT
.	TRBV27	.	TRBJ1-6	CASSLSSSSPLHF	TGTGCCAGCAGTTTATCCTCGAGTTCACCCCTCCACTTT
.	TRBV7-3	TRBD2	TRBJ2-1	CASSFGGGPFNEQFF	TGTGCCAGCAGCTTTGGCGGGGGTCCCTTCAATGAGCAGTTCTTC